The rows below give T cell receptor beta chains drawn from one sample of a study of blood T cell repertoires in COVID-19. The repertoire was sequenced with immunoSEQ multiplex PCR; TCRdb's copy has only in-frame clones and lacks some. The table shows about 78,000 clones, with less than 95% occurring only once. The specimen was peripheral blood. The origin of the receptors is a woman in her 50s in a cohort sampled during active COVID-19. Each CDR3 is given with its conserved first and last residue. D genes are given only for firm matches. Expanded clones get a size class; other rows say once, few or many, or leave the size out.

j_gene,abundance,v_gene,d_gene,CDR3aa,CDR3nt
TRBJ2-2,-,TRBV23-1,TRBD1,CASSPVTRDRYCIGELFF,TGCGCCAGCAGTCCCGTTACCCGGGACAGGTATTGTATCGGGGAGCTGTTTTTT
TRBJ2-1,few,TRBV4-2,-,CASGGFYNEQFF,TGTGCCAGCGGCGGGTTCTACAATGAGCAGTTCTTC
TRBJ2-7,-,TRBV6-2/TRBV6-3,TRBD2,CASSPQGGGSGYEQYF,TGTGCCAGCAGTCCCCAGGGAGGCGGGAGCGGGTACGAGCAGTACTTC
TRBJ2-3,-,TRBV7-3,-,CASSLKVETSDTQYF,TGTGCCAGCAGCTTAAAAGTAGAAACTTCAGATACGCAGTATTTT
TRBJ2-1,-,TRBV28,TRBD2,CASSPLGTSGRRVLNEQFF,TGTGCCAGCAGTCCCCTGGGGACTAGCGGCCGGCGGGTCCTGAATGAGCAGTTCTTC
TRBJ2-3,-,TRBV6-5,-,CASSYSTESTDTQYF,TGTGCCAGCAGTTACTCGACAGAAAGCACAGATACGCAGTATTTT
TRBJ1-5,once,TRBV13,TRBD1,CASSKTGDNQPQHF,TGTGCCAGCAGCAAGACAGGGGATAATCAGCCCCAGCATTTT
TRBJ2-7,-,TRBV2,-,CASSEALGQGGNEQYF,TGTGCCAGCAGTGAAGCGCTTGGGCAGGGTGGGAACGAGCAGTACTTC
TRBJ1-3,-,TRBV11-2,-,CASSLDEVNTIYF,TGTGCCAGCAGCTTAGACGAGGTCAACACCATATATTTT
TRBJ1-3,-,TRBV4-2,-,CASSQRTGRLASGNTIYF,TGTGCCAGCAGCCAGCGAACAGGGAGATTGGCCTCTGGAAACACCATATATTTT
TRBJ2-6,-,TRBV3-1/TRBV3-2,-,CASSQARQAFSGANVLTF,TGTGCCAGCAGCCAAGCGCGACAGGCCTTCTCTGGGGCCAACGTCCTGACTTTC
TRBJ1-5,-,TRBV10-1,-,CASSPTGNQPQHF,TGCGCCAGCAGTCCGACAGGCAATCAGCCCCAGCATTTT
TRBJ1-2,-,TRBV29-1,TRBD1,CSWRQGEIYGYTF,TGCAGCTGGAGACAGGGGGAGATCTATGGCTACACCTTC
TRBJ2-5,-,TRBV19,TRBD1,CASSTGQGWGQETQYF,TGTGCCAGTAGTACTGGACAGGGATGGGGCCAAGAGACCCAGTACTTC
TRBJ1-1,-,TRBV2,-,CASSSQFGRWNTEAFF,TGTGCCAGCAGTAGTCAGTTTGGGAGATGGAACACTGAAGCTTTCTTT